This is a list of T cell receptor beta chains from one sample in a study of blood T cell repertoires in COVID-19. This table comes from immunoSEQ multiplex PCR, and its TCRdb copy is limited to in-frame clones, with some not included. The sample lists about 68,000 clones, 87% occurring once. Sequenced material: peripheral blood. These receptors came from a woman aged 45-59 years with COVID-19, enrolled during active disease. Both conserved end residues are part of each CDR3. Fields, in order: clone size, V gene, D gene, J gene, CDR3 protein, CDR3 DNA. A D gene is named only where the DNA matches it firmly. A row's size may be missing; if present it is once, few, many or a size class.

size: .; V: TRBV19; D: .; J: TRBJ1-5; CDR3: CASSSPPPGLSNQPQHF; DNA: TGTGCCAGTAGTAGTCCGCCTCCAGGGCTTAGCAATCAGCCCCAGCATTTT
size: .; V: TRBV30; D: TRBD2; J: TRBJ2-5; CDR3: CAWSRLAGQETQYF; DNA: TGTGCCTGGAGTCGACTAGCGGGGCAAGAGACCCAGTACTTC
size: .; V: TRBV25-1; D: TRBD1; J: TRBJ2-1; CDR3: CASSAPRTGLWEQFF; DNA: TGTGCCAGCAGTGCACCTAGGACAGGGCTTTGGGAGCAGTTCTTC
size: .; V: TRBV5-1; D: .; J: TRBJ2-3; CDR3: CASSLELGPVAQYF; DNA: TGCGCCAGCAGCTTGGAATTGGGCCCCGTTGCGCAGTATTTT
size: .; V: TRBV12-3/TRBV12-4; D: .; J: TRBJ2-3; CDR3: CASSLKRDTQYF; DNA: TGTGCCAGCAGTTTGAAGAGAGATACGCAGTATTTT
size: .; V: TRBV10-3; D: TRBD2; J: TRBJ2-3; CDR3: CAIRASGRAGDTQYF; DNA: TGTGCCATCAGGGCTAGCGGGAGGGCGGGAGATACGCAGTATTTT
size: few; V: TRBV6-5; D: TRBD1; J: TRBJ1-2; CDR3: CASSTTGGYGYTF; DNA: TGTGCCAGCAGTACTACAGGGGGCTATGGCTACACCTTC
size: .; V: TRBV9; D: TRBD1; J: TRBJ2-7; CDR3: CASSAGGTGVYEQYF; DNA: TGTGCCAGCAGCGCAGGAGGGACAGGGGTCTACGAGCAGTACTTC
size: .; V: TRBV6-5; D: .; J: TRBJ2-7; CDR3: CASRRGVRGEQYF; DNA: TGTGCCAGTAGGCGCGGGGTGAGAGGTGAGCAGTACTTC
size: .; V: TRBV18; D: TRBD1; J: TRBJ1-6; CDR3: CASSPAEQGVSPLHF; DNA: TGTGCCAGCTCACCAGCCGAGCAGGGGGTTTCACCCCTCCACTTT
size: .; V: TRBV27; D: TRBD1; J: TRBJ1-3; CDR3: CASSFNGQVTGNTIYF; DNA: TGTGCCAGCAGTTTCAATGGACAGGTGACTGGAAACACCATATATTTT
size: .; V: TRBV6-4; D: .; J: TRBJ2-1; CDR3: CASSEGTGAYNEQFF; DNA: TGTGCCAGCAGTGAAGGCACGGGGGCCTACAATGAGCAGTTCTTC
size: .; V: TRBV6-5; D: .; J: TRBJ1-1; CDR3: CASSSYGRGDTEAFF; DNA: TGTGCCAGCAGTTCCTATGGGAGGGGCGACACTGAAGCTTTCTTT
size: .; V: TRBV6-5; D: .; J: TRBJ2-2; CDR3: CASSPGGGGLFF; DNA: TGTGCCAGCAGTCCTGGGGGGGGCGGGCTGTTTTTT
size: once; V: TRBV5-1; D: .; J: TRBJ1-1; CDR3: CASTLLGGDTEAFF; DNA: TGCGCCAGCACCCTACTCGGGGGGGACACTGAAGCTTTCTTT
size: .; V: TRBV27; D: .; J: TRBJ1-1; CDR3: CASRSLGAGDEAFF; DNA: TGTGCCAGCAGAAGCCTCGGGGCAGGGGATGAAGCTTTCTTT
size: .; V: TRBV11-3; D: TRBD1; J: TRBJ1-6; CDR3: CASSLRQGRDSPLHF; DNA: TGTGCCAGCAGCCTGCGACAGGGACGTGATTCACCCCTCCACTTT
size: .; V: TRBV2; D: TRBD2; J: TRBJ2-5; CDR3: CASSDSGSRETQYF; DNA: TGTGCCAGCAGTGATAGCGGGAGCCGAGAGACCCAGTACTTC
size: .; V: TRBV6-5; D: TRBD2; J: TRBJ2-7; CDR3: CASSSRLAGGHEQYF; DNA: TGTGCCAGCAGTTCCCGACTAGCGGGAGGCCACGAGCAGTACTTC
size: .; V: TRBV7-9; D: .; J: TRBJ1-3; CDR3: CASSLAQAGNTIYF; DNA: TGTGCCAGCAGCTTAGCGCAGGCTGGAAACACCATATATTTT
size: .; V: TRBV6-5; D: TRBD1; J: TRBJ2-7; CDR3: CASRRDRGGEQYF; DNA: TGTGCCAGCAGGAGGGACAGGGGTGGCGAGCAGTACTTC
size: .; V: TRBV4-1; D: .; J: TRBJ1-2; CDR3: CASSQETAHYGYTF; DNA: TGCGCCAGCAGCCAAGAGACAGCTCACTATGGCTACACCTTC
size: .; V: TRBV9; D: .; J: TRBJ2-1; CDR3: CASSVGTQDNEQFF; DNA: TGTGCCAGCAGCGTTGGGACTCAGGACAATGAGCAGTTCTTC
size: .; V: TRBV28; D: TRBD2; J: TRBJ2-2; CDR3: CASSWGLAGELFF; DNA: TGTGCCAGCAGTTGGGGACTAGCGGGGGAGCTGTTTTTT
size: .; V: TRBV28; D: .; J: TRBJ1-6; CDR3: CASSRPSRNSPLHF; DNA: TGTGCCAGCAGTCGCCCTAGTCGGAATTCACCCCTCCACTTT
size: .; V: TRBV19; D: .; J: TRBJ2-1; CDR3: CASSIRGVLGNEQFF; DNA: TGTGCCAGTAGTATCCGCGGGGTCCTCGGGAATGAGCAGTTCTTC
size: .; V: TRBV5-1; D: TRBD1; J: TRBJ2-7; CDR3: CASSLGQGPYEQYF; DNA: TGCGCCAGCAGCTTGGGACAGGGCCCCTACGAGCAGTACTTC
size: .; V: TRBV9; D: .; J: TRBJ2-2; CDR3: CASSWTVNTGELFF; DNA: TGTGCCAGCAGCTGGACAGTTAACACCGGGGAGCTGTTTTTT
size: .; V: TRBV25-1; D: .; J: TRBJ1-6; CDR3: CASSTLTGYSPLHF; DNA: TGTGCCAGCAGTACGCTCACAGGGTATTCACCCCTCCACTTT
size: once; V: TRBV2; D: TRBD1; J: TRBJ1-1; CDR3: CASSYRGNTEAFF; DNA: TGTGCCAGCAGTTACAGGGGGAACACTGAAGCTTTCTTT
size: .; V: TRBV23-1; D: .; J: TRBJ1-5; CDR3: CASSQSGGARDQPQHF; DNA: TGCGCCAGCAGTCAATCGGGAGGGGCGCGTGATCAGCCCCAGCATTTT
size: .; V: TRBV4-3; D: .; J: TRBJ2-7; CDR3: CASSQSLDLSSYEQYF; DNA: TGCGCCAGCAGCCAATCTTTGGACTTAAGCTCCTACGAGCAGTACTTC
size: .; V: TRBV5-1; D: TRBD2; J: TRBJ2-7; CDR3: CASSSLTLSGGYEQYF; DNA: TGCGCCAGCAGCTCGTTGACCCTTAGCGGGGGCTACGAGCAGTACTTC
size: .; V: TRBV21-1; D: .; J: TRBJ2-1; CDR3: CASSLYNEQFF; DNA: TGTGCCAGCAGCCTATACAATGAGCAGTTCTTC
size: .; V: TRBV6-5; D: .; J: TRBJ2-1; CDR3: CASSLTGEGEQFF; DNA: TGTGCCAGCAGTTTGACAGGGGAGGGTGAGCAGTTCTTC